This T cell receptor (beta chain) stems from a study of CD8 T cells in ankylosing spondylitis. A single record per CDR3 protein comes from TCRdb applying MiXCR to the 5' RACE reads. Of 150,000 to 250,000 distinct CDR3 sequences in the sample, 9.5% to 15% were seen once. Study findings and constraints: The clones that were linked to disease were reported to be significantly enriched in matched synovial fluid samples from ankylosing spondylitis patients. In ankylosing spondylitis blood, a motif of roughly eight highly homologous TCR beta variants appeared characteristic.

As concerns this clonotype: Its antigen is undetermined.

From germline, CDR1 is PRHDT and CDR2 FYEKMQ (reference sequence). The CDR3 is made up of 15 amino acids. Between the trimmed V and J ends, which lost 2 bases and 7 bases, there was a span of 16 bases. Specimen: blood, either unsorted or a sorted T cell fraction (not recorded which). The chain has TRBV13 and TRBJ2-3; possibly TRBD1 for D (6 bases). The source of this sequence is a male donor with ankylosing spondylitis or in good health (not recorded which). The CDR3 sequence is CASSLRQDGTHTQYF. The CDR3 DNA reads TGTGCCAGCAGCTTAAGACAGGATGGGACACATACGCAGTATTTT.